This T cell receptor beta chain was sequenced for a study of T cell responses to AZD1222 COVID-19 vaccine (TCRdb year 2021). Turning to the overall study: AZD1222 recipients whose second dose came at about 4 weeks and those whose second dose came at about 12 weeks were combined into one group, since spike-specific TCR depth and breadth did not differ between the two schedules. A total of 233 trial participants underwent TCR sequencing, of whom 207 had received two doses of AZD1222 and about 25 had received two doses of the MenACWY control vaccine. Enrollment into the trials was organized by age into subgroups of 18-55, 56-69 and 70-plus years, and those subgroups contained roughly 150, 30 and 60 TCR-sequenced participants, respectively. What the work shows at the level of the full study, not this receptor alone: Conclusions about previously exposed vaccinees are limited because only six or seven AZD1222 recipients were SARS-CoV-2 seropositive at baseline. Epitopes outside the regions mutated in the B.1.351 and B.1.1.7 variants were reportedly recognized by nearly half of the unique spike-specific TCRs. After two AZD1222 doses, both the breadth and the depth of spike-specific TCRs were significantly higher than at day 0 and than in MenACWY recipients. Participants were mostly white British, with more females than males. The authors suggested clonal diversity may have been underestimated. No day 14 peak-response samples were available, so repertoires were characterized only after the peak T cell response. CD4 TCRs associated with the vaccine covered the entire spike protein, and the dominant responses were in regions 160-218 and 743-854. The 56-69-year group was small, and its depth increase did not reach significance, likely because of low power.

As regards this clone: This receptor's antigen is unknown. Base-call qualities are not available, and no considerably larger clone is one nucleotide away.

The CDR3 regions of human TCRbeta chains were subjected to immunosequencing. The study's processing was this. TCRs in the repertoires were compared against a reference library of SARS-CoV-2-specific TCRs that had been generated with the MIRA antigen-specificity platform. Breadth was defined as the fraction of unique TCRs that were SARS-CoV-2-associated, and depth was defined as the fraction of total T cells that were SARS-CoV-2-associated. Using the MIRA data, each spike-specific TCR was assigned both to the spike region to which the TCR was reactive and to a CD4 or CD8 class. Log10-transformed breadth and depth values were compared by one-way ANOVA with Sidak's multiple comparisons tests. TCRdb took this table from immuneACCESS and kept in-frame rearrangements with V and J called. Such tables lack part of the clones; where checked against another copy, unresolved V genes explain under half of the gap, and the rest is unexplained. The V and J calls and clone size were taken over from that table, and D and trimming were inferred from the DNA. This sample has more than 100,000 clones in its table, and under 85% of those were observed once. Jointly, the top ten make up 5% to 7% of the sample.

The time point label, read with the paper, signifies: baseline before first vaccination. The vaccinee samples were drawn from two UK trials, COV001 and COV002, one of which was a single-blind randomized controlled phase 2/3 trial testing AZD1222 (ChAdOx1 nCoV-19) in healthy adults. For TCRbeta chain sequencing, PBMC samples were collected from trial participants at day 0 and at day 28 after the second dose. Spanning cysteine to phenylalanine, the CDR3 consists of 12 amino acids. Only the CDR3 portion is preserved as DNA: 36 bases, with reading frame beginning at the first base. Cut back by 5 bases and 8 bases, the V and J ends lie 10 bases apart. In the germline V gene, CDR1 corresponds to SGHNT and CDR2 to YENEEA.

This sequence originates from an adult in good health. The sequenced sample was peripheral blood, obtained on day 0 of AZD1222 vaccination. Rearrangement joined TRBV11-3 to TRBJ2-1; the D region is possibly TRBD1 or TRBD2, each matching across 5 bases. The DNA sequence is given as TGTGCCAGCAGCGAAAGGGGAGATGAGCAGTTCTTC. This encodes CASSERGDEQFF.